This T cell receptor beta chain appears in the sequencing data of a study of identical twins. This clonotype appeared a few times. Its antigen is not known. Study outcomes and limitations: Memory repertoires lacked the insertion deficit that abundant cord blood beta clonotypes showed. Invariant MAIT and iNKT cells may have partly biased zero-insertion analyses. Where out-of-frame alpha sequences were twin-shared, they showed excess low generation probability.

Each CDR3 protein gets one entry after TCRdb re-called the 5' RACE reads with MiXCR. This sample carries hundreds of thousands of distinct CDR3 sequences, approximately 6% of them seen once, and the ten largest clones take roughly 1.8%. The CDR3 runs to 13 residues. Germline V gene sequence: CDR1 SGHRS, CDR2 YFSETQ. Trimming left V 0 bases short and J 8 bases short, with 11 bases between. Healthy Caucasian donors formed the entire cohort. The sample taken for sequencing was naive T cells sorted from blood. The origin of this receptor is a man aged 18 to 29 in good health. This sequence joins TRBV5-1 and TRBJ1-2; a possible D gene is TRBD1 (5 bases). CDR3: CASSLGAGSGYTF. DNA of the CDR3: TGCGCCAGCAGCTTGGGAGCAGGGAGCGGCTACACCTTC.